This TCR beta chain was obtained from a study of cytomegalovirus exposure and HLA in healthy donors. Whole-study results and caveats: A later analysis linked a missense DCLRE1C variant to TCR beta V- and J-gene trimming.

CDR1 and CDR2 from the germline V gene are MNHNY and SVGAGI (reference sequence). The CDR3 sequence is 15 residues long. V was clipped by 5 bases and J by 2 bases, with 16 bases between them. Note on this clone: Its target is not known.

Use of 60 Vbeta and 13 Jbeta primers characterized the PCR. Sequenced by immunoSEQ multiplex PCR; TCRdb stores in-frame clones only, minus some. The table includes about 180,000 clones, over 75% detected once. This clonotype was sampled from a woman in her twenties or thirties in good health and CMV-seronegative. The chain joins TRBV6-6 to TRBJ2-7; the D gene is possibly TRBD1 (6 bases). The sample was PBMCs. CDR3 nucleotides: TGTGCCAGCAGTGCCCCCGGGACACGCACCTACGAGCAGTACTTC. Its protein product is CASSAPGTRTYEQYF.